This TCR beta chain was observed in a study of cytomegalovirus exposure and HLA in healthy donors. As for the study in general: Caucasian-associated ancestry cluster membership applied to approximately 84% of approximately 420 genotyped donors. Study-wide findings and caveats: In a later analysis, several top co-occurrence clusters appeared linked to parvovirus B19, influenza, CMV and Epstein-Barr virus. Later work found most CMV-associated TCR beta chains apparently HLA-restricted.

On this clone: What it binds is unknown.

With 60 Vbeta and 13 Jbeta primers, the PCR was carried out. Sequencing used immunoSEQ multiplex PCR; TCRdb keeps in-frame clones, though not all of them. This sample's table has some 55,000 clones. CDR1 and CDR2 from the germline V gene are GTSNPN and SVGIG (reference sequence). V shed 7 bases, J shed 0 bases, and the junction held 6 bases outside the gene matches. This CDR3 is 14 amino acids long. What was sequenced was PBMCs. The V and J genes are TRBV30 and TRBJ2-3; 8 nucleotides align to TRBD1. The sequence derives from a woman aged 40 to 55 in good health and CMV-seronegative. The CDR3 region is CASGQGRSTDTQYF. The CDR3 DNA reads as TGTGCCTCAGGACAGGGTAGAAGCACAGATACGCAGTATTTT.